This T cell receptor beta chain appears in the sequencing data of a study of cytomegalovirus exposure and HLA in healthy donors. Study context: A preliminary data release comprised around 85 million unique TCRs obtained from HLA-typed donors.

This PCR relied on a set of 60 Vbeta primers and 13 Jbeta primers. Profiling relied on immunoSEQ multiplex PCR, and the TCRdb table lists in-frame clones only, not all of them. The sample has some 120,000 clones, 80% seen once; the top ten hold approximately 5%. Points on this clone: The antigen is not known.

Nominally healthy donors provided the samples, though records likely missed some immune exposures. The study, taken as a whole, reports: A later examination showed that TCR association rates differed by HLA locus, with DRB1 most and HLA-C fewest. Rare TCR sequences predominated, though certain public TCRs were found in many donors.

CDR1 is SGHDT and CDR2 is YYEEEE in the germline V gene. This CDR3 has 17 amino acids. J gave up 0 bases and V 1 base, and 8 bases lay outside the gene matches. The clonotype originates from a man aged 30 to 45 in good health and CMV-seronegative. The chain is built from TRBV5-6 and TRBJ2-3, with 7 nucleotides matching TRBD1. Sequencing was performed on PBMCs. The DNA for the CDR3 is TGTGCCAGCAGCTTGCGTAGGGGGCGGAAAAGCACAGATACGCAGTATTTT. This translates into CASSLRRGRKSTDTQYF.